Sequencing of this T cell receptor beta chain was carried out in a study of regulatory T cells in long-lasting Graves disease. Notes on the study in general: Persistent disease samples used TRBV28, TRBJ1-2 and TRBJ2-5 preferentially.

Libraries of TCR beta came from iRepertoire HTBI primers plus Arm-PCR of CDR3 regions. TCRdb reprocessed the multiplex PCR reads via MiXCR and lists one record per CDR3 protein. The table has approximately 230,000 distinct CDR3 sequences, around 20% seen once. Time point in this sample: newly diagnosed GD, antithyroid drugs for less than 3 months. Preparation of the TCR library used RNA extracted from PBMCs. The CDR3 totals 19 residues. Germline CDR1 is MNHEY and CDR2 is SMNVEV (reference sequence). V was clipped by 2 bases and J by 0 bases; unmatched bases: 15. This clonotype appeared many times. The target antigen is unknown.

The chain employs TRBV27 and TRBJ2-7; 8 positions agree with TRBD2. The material was peripheral blood mononuclear cells (PBMCs), obtained at new diagnosis, from a patient treated with antithyroid drugs. This TCR was recovered from a female donor with Graves disease. In DNA form, the CDR3 reads TGTGCCAGCAGTTTAAAATCCGGGACTAGGCGCCGCAGCTCCTACGAGCAGTACTTC. As protein: CASSLKSGTRRRSSYEQYF.